The 19 T cell receptor beta chains below all came from one sample that was sequenced in a study of T cells in Graves' hyperthyroidism and ophthalmopathy. TCR beta CDR3 regions were amplified from RNA. Using the HTBI primer set, a first-round RT-PCR was run on the TCR CDR3. TCRdb re-derived calls from the multiplex PCR reads in MiXCR, one entry per CDR3 protein. The sample contains around 600,000 distinct CDR3 sequences, 45% of which appear only once. Sequencing was performed on peripheral blood or thyroid tissue (not recorded which). The receptors derive from an adult man with Graves' disease, either hyperthyroidism or ophthalmopathy (not recorded which).

This clonotype was detected only a few times. The rearrangement uses TRBV19 and TRBJ2-7, with D tentatively TRBD1 (5 bases). This CDR3 comprises 17 residues. Germline V gene lookup returns CDR1 LNHDA and CDR2 SQIVND (reference sequence). The ends were cut back, 7 bases at V and 5 bases at J, with 27 bases in the middle. The CDR3: CASTPSSWTPANNEQYF. CDR3 in DNA: TGTGCCAGTACCCCCTCATCCTGGACACCGGCCAACAACGAGCAGTACTTC.

The V and J genes are TRBV9 and TRBJ1-6; no reliable D call. V dropped 4 bases and J dropped 7 bases, with 9 bases sitting between them. CDR1 and CDR2 from the germline V gene are SGDLS and YYNGEE. The CDR3 runs 13 residues. CDR3 bases: TGTGCCAGCAGCCCATATGACAATTCACCCCTCCACTTT. Translating gives CASSPYDNSPLHF.

This clonotype has at least ten counts. The CDR3 region is CSVVRESSYEQYF. The CDR3 nucleotides are TGCAGCGTTGTGCGGGAGAGCTCCTACGAGCAGTACTTC. The V and J genes are TRBV29-1 and TRBJ2-7, with TRBD2 identical over 7 bases. CDR3 length: 13 residues. Germline lookup yields CDR1 SQVTM and CDR2 ANQGSEA. With 4 bases clipped from V and 0 bases from J, the junction kept 3 bases outside the gene matches.

The CDR3 is CASSEGQVDYGYTF. In DNA, the CDR3 is TGTGCCAGCAGCGAGGGACAGGTGGACTATGGCTACACCTTC. The chain employs TRBV6-6 and TRBJ1-2; 8 nucleotides match TRBD1. J was trimmed by 3 bases and V by 6 bases; bases with no gene match: 6. CDR1 is MNHNY, CDR2 SVGAGI, per germline (reference sequence). The CDR3 runs 14 residues.

As to this clonotype: A much larger clone sits a single nucleotide away, making a read error possible. V usage is TRBV7-2 and J usage is TRBJ2-5; TRBD1 matches 8 bases. Germline V gene lookup returns CDR1 SGHTA and CDR2 FQGNSA. CDR3 length equals 15 residues. Trimming took 3 bases from V and 4 from J; bases not matched to a gene: 7. The CDR3 nucleotides read TGTGCCAGCAGCTTCCTCAGACAGGGGAGAGAGACCCAGTACTTC. Protein sequence: CASSFLRQGRETQYF.

In the case of this clonotype: The CDR3 end shows no conserved phenylalanine or tryptophan, and so a read error is likely. The limits of the CDR3 on the DNA are not certain, so only TCRdb's listed CDR3 is given. V is TRBV11-1 and J is TRBJ2-5; the tabulated D call, TRBD2, remains unverified against the DNA. The CDR3 is 9 residues long, counting both termini. The V gene's germline CDR1 is SGHAT and CDR2 FQDESV (reference sequence). The CDR3 reads CASSLEGGS.

This clonotype occurred a few times. This chain connects TRBV10-3 to TRBJ2-7; 9 positions match TRBD1. V lost 11 bases to trimming and J lost 2 bases; unmatched junction nucleotides: 10. CDR3 length equals 14 residues. Per germline, CDR1 ENHRY and CDR2 SYGVKD. The CDR3 reads CALLLGQGAYEQYF. The CDR3 nucleotides are TGTGCCCTACTTTTGGGACAGGGAGCCTACGAGCAGTACTTC.

This clonotype was counted at least ten times. The chain links TRBV25-1 to TRBJ1-5; a weak D match, TRBD1 (6 bases). V shed 1 base and J shed 4 bases, with 8 bases lying between them. The CDR3 totals 14 residues. Germline values: CDR1 MGHDK, CDR2 SYGVNS. CDR3 DNA: TGTGCCAGCAGTGAATTAGGGGGGAATCAGCCCCAGCATTTT. It codes for CASSELGGNQPQHF.

A word on this clonotype: At one of its ends the junction is not consistent with the germline gene, which may arise from a read error. V usage is TRBV7-9 and J usage is TRBJ1-5; no reliable D call. Germline V gene data show CDR1 as SEHNR and CDR2 as FQNEAQ (reference sequence). This CDR3 contains 16 residues. The CDR3 DNA is TGCGCCAGCAGCTTGGAACCGGGCCTCAGCAATCAGCCCCAGCATTTT. Its translation: CASSLEPGLSNQPQHF.

V gene TRBV5-4 combines with J gene TRBJ1-5; a weak D match, TRBD1 (6 bases). The CDR3 is 14 residues long. Trimming stripped 3 bases from V and 8 bases from J, with 15 bases between. Germline CDR1 is SGHNT and CDR2 is YYREEE (reference sequence). The CDR3 sequence: CASSSGGLLEPQHF. As DNA, the CDR3 is TGTGCCAGCAGCTCTGGGGGCCTCTTAGAGCCCCAGCATTTT.

This chain links TRBV25-1 with TRBJ1-1; D is uncertain. V dropped 1 base and J dropped 4 bases, with 10 bases sitting between them. Germline V gene lookup returns CDR1 MGHDK and CDR2 SYGVNS. CDR3 length: 14 residues. CDR3 region: CASSEWGIGTEAFF. The CDR3, as DNA: TGTGCCAGCAGTGAATGGGGTATTGGCACTGAAGCTTTCTTT.

This rearrangement joins TRBV10-3 to TRBJ2-7, with D maybe TRBD2 (5 bases). Germline loops: CDR1 ENHRY, CDR2 SYGVKD. V was cut by 3 bases and J by 2 bases, with 8 bases left in between. CDR3 length: 13 amino acids. CDR3 sequence reads: CAISDVAPYEQYF. For the CDR3, the DNA is TGTGCCATCAGTGACGTAGCGCCCTACGAGCAGTACTTC.

Note on this clonotype: The CDR3 does not end in the conserved phenylalanine or tryptophan, so this is likely a read error. This sequence joins TRBV18 and TRBJ2-5, with 9 bases fitting TRBD2. After removal of 4 bases from V and 1 base from J, the junction contained 7 bases not matched to a gene. This CDR3 has 16 amino acids. Germline loops: CDR1 KGHSH, CDR2 LQKENI. CDR3 in amino acids: CASSQLTSGLQETQYL. The CDR3 DNA sequence: TGTGCCAGCTCACAACTGACTAGCGGACTCCAAGAGACCCAGTACCTC.

This clonotype was detected only a few times. The chain joins TRBV5-6 to TRBJ2-2; no firm D call. Between the trimmed V and J ends, which lost 0 bases and 4 bases, there was a span of 7 bases. This CDR3 is built from 14 residues. The germline V gene encodes CDR1 SGHDT and CDR2 YYEEEE. This CDR3 reads CASSLVPTTGELFF. CDR3 nucleotide sequence: TGTGCCAGCAGCTTGGTACCGACCACCGGGGAGCTGTTTTTT.

The V and J genes are TRBV7-2 and TRBJ2-7; possibly TRBD2 for D (5 bases). The V end was cut by 1 base, the J end by 0 bases, with 10 bases between. CDR1 and CDR2 (germline): SGHTA, FQGNSA. This CDR3 has 15 residues. The DNA of the CDR3 is TGTGCCAGCAGCTTAGGCGGGCAACGCTCCTACGAGCAGTACTTC. Protein product: CASSLGGQRSYEQYF.

V usage is TRBV20-1 and J usage is TRBJ1-1, with D possibly TRBD1 on 5 matching bases. This CDR3 contains 14 residues. Germline CDR1 DFQATT, CDR2 SNEGSKA (reference sequence). V was shortened by 0 bases and J by 3 bases, with 11 bases between the two germline ends. The CDR3 protein is CSARDRVSYTEAFF. In DNA form, the CDR3 reads TGCAGTGCTAGAGACAGGGTTAGTTACACTGAAGCTTTCTTT.

This chain uses TRBV7-2 with TRBJ2-6; 8 bases align to TRBD1. The CDR3 spans 16 residues. Germline V CDR1 and CDR2: SGHTA, FQGNSA. Trimming cost V 5 bases and J 4 bases; bases outside gene matches: 7. The CDR3 sequence is CASSHPGGVGANVLTF. The CDR3 DNA reads as TGTGCCAGCAGCCATCCAGGGGGCGTCGGGGCCAACGTCCTGACTTTC.

This clonotype showed up many times. CDR3 protein: CATSRVGTGGYQPQHF. Here the CDR3 DNA reads TGTGCCACCAGCAGAGTTGGGACAGGGGGCTATCAGCCCCAGCATTTT. The rearrangement joins TRBV15 to TRBJ1-5; 12 bases fit TRBD1. Trimming took 1 base from V and 5 from J; bases not matched to a gene: 3. Germline V gene lookup returns CDR1 LNHNV and CDR2 YYDKDF (reference sequence). The CDR3 is made up of 16 amino acids.

This rearrangement joins TRBV29-1 to TRBJ1-5, with a tentative D call TRBD1 (6 bases). The CDR3 runs to 15 residues. Germline CDR1 SQVTM, CDR2 ANQGSEA. The V end was cut by 8 bases, the J end by 0 bases, with 17 bases between. The CDR3 reads CSLGAGTHSNQPQHF. The CDR3 coding sequence is TGCAGCTTGGGGGCAGGAACCCATAGCAATCAGCCCCAGCATTTT.